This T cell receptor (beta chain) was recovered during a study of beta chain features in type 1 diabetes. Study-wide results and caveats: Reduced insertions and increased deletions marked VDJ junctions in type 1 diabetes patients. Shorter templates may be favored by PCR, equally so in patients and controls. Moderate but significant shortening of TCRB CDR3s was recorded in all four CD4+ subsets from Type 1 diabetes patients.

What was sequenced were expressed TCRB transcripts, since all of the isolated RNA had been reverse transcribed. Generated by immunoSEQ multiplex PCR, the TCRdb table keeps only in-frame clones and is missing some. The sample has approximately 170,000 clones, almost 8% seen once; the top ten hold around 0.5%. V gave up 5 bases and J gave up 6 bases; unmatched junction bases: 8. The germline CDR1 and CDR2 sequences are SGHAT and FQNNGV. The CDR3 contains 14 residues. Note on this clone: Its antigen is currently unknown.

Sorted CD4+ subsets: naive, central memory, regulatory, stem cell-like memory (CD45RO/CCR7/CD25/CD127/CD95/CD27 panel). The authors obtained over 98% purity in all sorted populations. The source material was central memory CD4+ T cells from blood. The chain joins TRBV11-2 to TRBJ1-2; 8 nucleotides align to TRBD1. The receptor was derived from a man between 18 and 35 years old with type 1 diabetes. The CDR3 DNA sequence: TGTGCCAGCAGCACGCGACAGGGGTTGGATGGCTACACCTTC. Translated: CASSTRQGLDGYTF.